This TCR beta chain was sequenced in a study of siplizumab effects on memory and regulatory T cells. Repertoires were generated with immunoSEQ multiplex PCR, while TCRdb's copy carries only in-frame clones and drops some. The sample consists of approximately 60,000 clones, 95% to 98% of them appearing once. The source material was naive CD8+ T cells sorted from blood. The TCR was taken from a human donor in good health.

DNA of the CDR3: TGCGCCAGCAGCCAAGTCACAGGGGGATCAAAACTGTTTTTT. It specifies CASSQVTGGSKLFF. The chain links TRBV4-1 to TRBJ1-4, with TRBD1 identical over 8 bases. The CDR3 totals 14 residues. J lost 10 bases, V lost 1 base, and 5 bases had no gene match. Germline V CDR1 and CDR2: MGHRA, YSYEKL.